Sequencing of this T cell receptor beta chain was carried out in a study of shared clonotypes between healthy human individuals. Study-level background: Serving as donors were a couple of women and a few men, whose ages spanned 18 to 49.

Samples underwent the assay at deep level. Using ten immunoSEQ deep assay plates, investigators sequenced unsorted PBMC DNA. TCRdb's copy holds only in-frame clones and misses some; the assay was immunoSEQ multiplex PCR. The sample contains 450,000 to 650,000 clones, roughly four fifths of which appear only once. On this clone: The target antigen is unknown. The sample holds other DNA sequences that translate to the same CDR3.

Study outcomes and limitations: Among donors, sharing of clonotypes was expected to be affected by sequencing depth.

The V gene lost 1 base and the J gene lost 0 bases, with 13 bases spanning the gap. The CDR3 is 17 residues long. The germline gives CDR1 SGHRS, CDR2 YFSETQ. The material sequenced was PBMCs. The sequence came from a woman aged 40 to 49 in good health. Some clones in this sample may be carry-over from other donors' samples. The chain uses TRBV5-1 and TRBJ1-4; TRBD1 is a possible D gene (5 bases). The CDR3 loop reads CASSLSTGLATNEKLFF. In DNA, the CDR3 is TGCGCCAGCAGCTTGTCAACAGGACTAGCAACTAATGAAAAACTGTTTTTT. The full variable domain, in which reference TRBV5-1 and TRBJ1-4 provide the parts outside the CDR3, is KAGVTQTPRYLIKTRGQQVTLSCSPISGHRSVSWYQQTPGQGLQFLFEYFSETQRNKGNFPGRFSGRQFSNSRSEMNVSTLELGDSALYLCASSLSTGLATNEKLFFGSGTQLSVL.